The 17 T cell receptor beta chains listed next were all sequenced from one sample in a study of lymphopenia after photon versus proton radiotherapy. Method: immunoSEQ multiplex PCR; TCRdb's copy keeps in-frame clones and lacks some. The sample carries 150,000 to 200,000 clones, about 88% recorded once. The input for sequencing was peripheral blood, taken from a patient treated with photon-based radiotherapy. The receptors derive from a man between 50 and 59 years old with gastric cancer.

This clone was detected once. The chain recombines TRBV29-1 with TRBJ2-7; D not certain. CDR1 is SQVTM and CDR2 is ANQGSEA in the germline V gene. The CDR3 consists of 12 residues. Trimming pared 5 bases from V and 2 bases from J, leaving 10 bases between. CDR3 residues: CSVRIGPYEQYF. The CDR3, as DNA: TGCAGCGTTCGTATCGGTCCCTACGAGCAGTACTTC.

V gene TRBV5-1 combines with J gene TRBJ1-1; 9 nucleotides match TRBD1. This CDR3 contains 16 residues. The V and J ends lost 4 bases and 0 bases, in that order; junction bases with no gene match: 7. The germline V gene encodes CDR1 SGHRS and CDR2 YFSETQ. The CDR3 DNA sequence: TGCGCCAGCAGCCATGGGACAGGGATCCTGAACACTGAAGCTTTCTTT. Translation gives CASSHGTGILNTEAFF.

The chain has TRBV30 and TRBJ2-1, with D possibly being TRBD1 (5 bases). V was cut by 4 bases and J by 9 bases, with 19 bases left in between. There are 14 residues in the CDR3. CDR1 and CDR2 (germline): GTSNPN, SVGIG (reference sequence). This CDR3 is CAWTVMSSQGEQFF. CDR3 nucleotide sequence: TGTGCCTGGACAGTGATGTCTTCCCAGGGTGAGCAGTTCTTC.

V gene TRBV30 combines with J gene TRBJ1-4; 8 nucleotides match TRBD1. Trimming at V came to 3 bases and at J to 5 bases, leaving 5 bases not matched to a gene. Germline V CDR1 and CDR2: GTSNPN, SVGIG (reference sequence). This CDR3 contains 14 residues. The chain's CDR3 is CAWRYRDRNEKLFF. The CDR3 DNA reads TGTGCCTGGAGATACCGGGACAGGAATGAAAAACTGTTTTTT.

The chain employs TRBV30 and TRBJ1-4; D unresolved. Germline assignment: CDR1 GTSNPN and CDR2 SVGIG (reference sequence). V was clipped by 4 bases and J by 8 bases, with 20 bases between them. CDR3 length: 15 residues. The CDR3 sequence is CAWTGSLGLEEKLFF. CDR3 in DNA: TGTGCCTGGACCGGTAGCCTGGGCTTGGAAGAAAAACTGTTTTTT. The full variable domain, with the rest looked up from reference TRBV30 and TRBJ1-4, is SQTIHQWPATLVQPVGSPLSLECTVEGTSNPNLYWYRQAAGRGLQLLFYSVGIGQISSEVPQNLSASRPQDRQFILSSKKLLLSDSGFYLCAWTGSLGLEEKLFFGSGTQLSVL.

This clone has only a few counts. The V call is TRBV7-6, the J call TRBJ2-1; no clear D gene. The V end lost 6 bases, the J end lost 2 bases, and 11 bases lay between the germline ends. From germline, CDR1 is SGHVS and CDR2 FNYEAQ. The CDR3 covers 14 residues. CDR3 protein: CASSYDPAYNEQFF. In nucleotides, the CDR3 is TGTGCCAGCAGTTACGATCCCGCCTACAATGAGCAGTTCTTC. The full variable domain, its missing parts supplied by reference TRBV7-6 and TRBJ2-1, is GAGVSQSPRYKVTKRGQDVALRCDPISGHVSLYWYRQALGQGPEFLTYFNYEAQQDKSGLPNDRFSAERPEGSISTLTIQRTEQRDSAMYRCASSYDPAYNEQFFGPGTRLTVL.

This clone showed up just once. The chain joins TRBV5-1 to TRBJ1-1; weak D call: TRBD1 (5 bases). V was trimmed by 3 bases and J by 0 bases, leaving 12 bases between them. The CDR3 contains 15 residues. CDR1 is SGHRS, CDR2 YFSETQ, per germline. This chain's CDR3 is CASSSQQGLNTEAFF. CDR3 in DNA: TGCGCCAGCAGCTCCCAGCAGGGTTTGAACACTGAAGCTTTCTTT.

V gene TRBV18 combines with J gene TRBJ2-7; D is perhaps TRBD2 (6 bases). This CDR3 is built from 18 residues. Trimming stripped 5 bases from V and 5 bases from J, with 28 bases between. Germline CDR1 reads KGHSH; CDR2 reads LQKENI. CDR3 DNA: TGTGCCAGCTCAGCCGCGGGACTCAACTTCGGGAACAGGAACGAGCAGTACTTC. It specifies CASSAAGLNFGNRNEQYF.

This chain connects TRBV7-8 to TRBJ1-1; the D gene is possibly TRBD1 (5 bases). Germline V gives CDR1 SGHVS, CDR2 FQNEAQ. Deletions cut 4 bases from V and 1 base from J, with 16 bases between. The CDR3 spans 16 residues. CDR3: CASSYSGTGGNTEAFF. DNA of the CDR3: TGTGCCAGCAGCTACTCCGGCACAGGCGGGAACACTGAAGCTTTCTTT.

The V and J genes are TRBV15 and TRBJ1-4; no firm D call. This CDR3 has 15 residues. V lost 3 bases, J lost 6 bases, and 14 bases lay in between. CDR1 is LNHNV and CDR2 is YYDKDF in the germline V gene (reference sequence). This chain's CDR3 is CATSRGTAEDEKLFF. The CDR3 DNA reads as TGTGCCACCAGCAGGGGAACAGCGGAGGATGAAAAACTGTTTTTT.

The chain carries TRBV27 and TRBJ2-4; D gene uncertain. Looked up from germline, CDR1 is MNHEY and CDR2 is SMNVEV (reference sequence). The CDR3 length is 13 residues. With 4 bases removed from V and 8 bases from J, the gap between germline ends came to 12 bases. The CDR3 loop reads CASSSADSDIQYF. The CDR3 nucleotides read TGTGCCAGCAGTTCGGCAGATAGTGACATTCAGTACTTC.

This clone was seen a few times. V usage is TRBV19 and J usage is TRBJ2-7, with 10 positions matching TRBD1. The CDR3 consists of 13 residues. The J segment lost 2 bases and the V segment lost 10 bases, leaving 5 bases of the junction unmatched. Germline CDR1 is LNHDA and CDR2 is SQIVND (reference sequence). The CDR3 loop is CATKGTGAYEQYF. The CDR3 nucleotides read TGTGCCACCAAAGGGACAGGGGCCTACGAGCAGTACTTC.

This chain joins TRBV5-1 and TRBJ2-3, with TRBD2 matching over 7 bases. The CDR3 is made up of 15 amino acids. Germline V gene data show CDR1 as SGHRS and CDR2 as YFSETQ. Trimming removed 4 bases from V and 6 bases from J; junction bases left unmatched: 11. This CDR3 is CASSPAAGPVDTQYF. CDR3 in DNA: TGCGCCAGCAGCCCCGCAGCGGGACCGGTGGATACGCAGTATTTT. Full variable domain (missing parts from reference TRBV5-1 and TRBJ2-3): KAGVTQTPRYLIKTRGQQVTLSCSPISGHRSVSWYQQTPGQGLQFLFEYFSETQRNKGNFPGRFSGRQFSNSRSEMNVSTLELGDSALYLCASSPAAGPVDTQYFGPGTRLTVL.

The chain uses TRBV4-1 and TRBJ2-2; TRBD1 matches 9 bases. The V segment lost 4 bases and the J segment 4 bases; nucleotides outside the gene matches: 4. The CDR3 has 15 residues. Germline CDR1 and CDR2: MGHRA and YSYEKL. CDR3 sequence (DNA): TGCGCCAGCAGCCCAACAGGGGGCGTCACCGGGGAGCTGTTTTTT. Translated: CASSPTGGVTGELFF.

The chain joins TRBV5-4 to TRBJ2-5; TRBD1 agrees at 12 bases. The CDR3 totals 16 residues. V was clipped by 4 bases and J by 5 bases; unmatched bases: 9. Germline V gene data show CDR1 as SGHNT and CDR2 as YYREEE (reference sequence). The CDR3 nucleotides read TGTGCCAGCAGCCCCGATGGGGACAGGGGGCCGGAGACCCAGTACTTC. The encoded protein is CASSPDGDRGPETQYF.

The rearrangement uses TRBV15 and TRBJ2-5; D gene unclear. The CDR3 runs 14 residues. Germline V gene data show CDR1 as LNHNV and CDR2 as YYDKDF (reference sequence). Trimming left V 1 base short and J 3 bases short, with 9 bases between. The CDR3 DNA reads TGTGCCACCAGCAGAGGGCCAGAAAAAGAGACCCAGTACTTC. Translation gives CATSRGPEKETQYF. The full variable domain, rest sourced from reference TRBV15 and TRBJ2-5, is DAMVIQNPRYQVTQFGKPVTLSCSQTLNHNVMYWYQQKSSQAPKLLFHYYDKDFNNEADTPDNFQSRRPNTSFCFLDIRSPGLGDTAMYLCATSRGPEKETQYFGPGTRLLVL.

The CDR3 DNA sequence: TGTGCCAGCTCACCACGTTCGGACCCGAGTGGCTACACCTTC. This sequence encodes CASSPRSDPSGYTF. The chain is built from TRBV18 and TRBJ1-2, with D uncertain. Germline V CDR1 and CDR2: KGHSH, LQKENI. V lost 1 base, J lost 7 bases, and 13 bases lay in between. This CDR3 comprises 14 residues.